Following are 20 T cell receptor beta chains from one sample sequenced in a study of brain T cells in children with intractable seizures. The time point was: blood from clinic visit 5 months post-surgery; TSC patient then seizure free. The table came from immunoSEQ multiplex PCR; TCRdb's copy has only in-frame clones and leaves some out. Of 340,000 or so clones detected, 93% appear once; the ten largest clones hold around 5%. The source was peripheral blood, collected roughly 5 months after surgery. These TCRs come from a boy younger than two with tuberous sclerosis and intractable seizures.

The chain has TRBV18 and TRBJ1-1; D uncertain. Trimming shortened V by 1 base and J by 1 base, and 7 bases separated the two germline ends. The CDR3 is made up of 14 amino acids. CDR1 KGHSH and CDR2 LQKENI come from the germline V gene. The CDR3 DNA follows: TGTGCCAGCTCACCACGGGCCACGAACACTGAAGCTTTCTTT. Amino acid sequence: CASSPRATNTEAFF.

This clone showed up just a few times. The chain recombines TRBV6-5 with TRBJ1-2; a possible D gene is TRBD1 (5 bases). Germline assignment: CDR1 MNHEY and CDR2 SVGAGI. V lost 2 bases and J lost 2, with 9 bases in between. This CDR3 is built from 14 residues. This chain's CDR3 is CASSYTGRNYGYTF. CDR3 bases: TGTGCCAGCAGTTACACGGGACGGAACTATGGCTACACCTTC.

This sequence joins TRBV29-1 and TRBJ1-1; no firm D call. CDR3 length: 12 residues. Trimming removed 4 bases from V and 2 bases from J, with 8 bases in between. Germline loops: CDR1 SQVTM, CDR2 ANQGSEA. CDR3 coding DNA: TGCAGCGTTGTAACACACAACACTGAAGCTTTCTTT. Amino acids: CSVVTHNTEAFF.

This rearrangement joins TRBV10-3 to TRBJ1-6, with 7 bases that match TRBD1. The trim removed 4 bases at V and 6 bases at J, leaving 6 bases unmatched. Germline V gene data show CDR1 as ENHRY and CDR2 as SYGVKD. The CDR3 has 15 amino acids. The CDR3 DNA follows: TGTGCCATCAGTGCAGGGACAGAGGGTAATTCACCCCTCCACTTT. Its translation: CAISAGTEGNSPLHF.

The chain couples TRBV30 to TRBJ1-2, with D possibly being TRBD1 (5 bases). Trimming removed 3 bases from V and 7 bases from J, with 18 bases in between. CDR1 and CDR2 (germline): GTSNPN, SVGIG (reference sequence). The CDR3 contains 14 residues. CDR3 nucleotides: TGTGCCTGGAGCCCCAGTTTCCGGACATTTGGCTACACCTTC. Residues: CAWSPSFRTFGYTF.

The rearrangement uses TRBV6-5 and TRBJ1-2; unclear D gene. Germline V gene sequence: CDR1 MNHEY, CDR2 SVGAGI. The CDR3 loop spans 10 amino acids. Trimming removed 10 bases from V and 7 bases from J, with 10 bases in between. This CDR3 is CATFQRGYTF. The CDR3 nucleotides read TGTGCCACCTTTCAACGTGGCTACACCTTC.

The chain has TRBV10-3 and TRBJ2-7; 11 bases agree with TRBD1. This CDR3 contains 15 residues. Germline loops: CDR1 ENHRY, CDR2 SYGVKD. The J segment lost 3 bases and the V segment lost 2 bases, leaving 3 bases of the junction unmatched. The CDR3 bases are TGTGCCATCAGTGAGGGAGGGACAGGGGGCTACGAGCAGTACTTC. Amino acid sequence: CAISEGGTGGYEQYF.

The rearrangement uses TRBV9 and TRBJ2-5; unclear D gene. The CDR3 is 12 residues long. V shed 2 bases and J shed 2 bases, with 4 bases lying between them. Germline CDR1 reads SGDLS; CDR2 reads YYNGEE. The CDR3: CASSVDQETQYF. CDR3 nucleotides: TGTGCCAGCAGCGTCGATCAAGAGACCCAGTACTTC.

The chain recombines TRBV3-1 (or the pseudogene TRBV3-2) with TRBJ2-3, with 11 bases lining up with TRBD2. This CDR3 region has 15 residues. Germline V gene sequence: CDR1 LGHDT, CDR2 YNNKEL (reference sequence). V lost 4 bases and J lost 4; bases outside the gene matches: 4. DNA of the CDR3: TGTGCCAGCAGCCCCACTAGCGGGGGAGCAGATACGCAGTATTTT. Protein product: CASSPTSGGADTQYF.

A word on this clone: This same CDR3 is encoded by further DNA sequences in the sample. This chain uses TRBV3-1 (or the pseudogene TRBV3-2) with TRBJ2-7; 7 positions match TRBD1. The germline CDR1 and CDR2 sequences are LGHDT and YNNKEL (reference sequence). The CDR3 consists of 14 residues. The ends lost 1 base at V and 0 bases at J; junction bases unmatched: 0. The CDR3 spells CASSQGQGSYEQYF. The CDR3 bases are TGTGCCAGCAGCCAAGGACAGGGCTCCTACGAGCAGTACTTC.

This clone occurred once. The chain is built from TRBV7-8 and TRBJ1-1, with D uncertain. CDR3 length equals 13 residues. Trimming took 2 bases from V and 1 from J, leaving 5 bases between them. Germline loops: CDR1 SGHVS, CDR2 FQNEAQ. This CDR3 reads CASSLTANTEAFF. CDR3 nucleotides: TGTGCCAGCAGCTTAACGGCGAACACTGAAGCTTTCTTT.

V is TRBV19 and J is TRBJ1-2, with no clear D. CDR3 size: 13 residues. The V end was cut by 3 bases, the J end by 2 bases, with 7 bases between. Germline V gene data show CDR1 as LNHDA and CDR2 as SQIVND (reference sequence). The CDR3 spells CASSMVGNYGYTF. Written as DNA, the CDR3 is TGTGCCAGTAGTATGGTCGGGAACTATGGCTACACCTTC.

V usage is TRBV6-5 and J usage is TRBJ2-1, with D perhaps TRBD2 (5 bases). V lost 1 base and J 8 bases, leaving 6 bases between the germline ends. This CDR3 has 12 amino acids. CDR1 is MNHEY, CDR2 SVGAGI, per germline. The CDR3 sequence is CASSYWGDEQFF. In DNA form, the CDR3 reads TGTGCCAGCAGTTACTGGGGAGATGAGCAGTTCTTC.

This clone has just one count. This chain links TRBV6-5 with TRBJ1-2; D call uncertain. The CDR3 loop spans 14 amino acids. The ends were cut back, 11 bases at V and 3 bases at J, with 19 bases in the middle. Germline V gene lookup returns CDR1 MNHEY and CDR2 SVGAGI. The CDR3 spells CASRGSMEDYGYTF. CDR3 DNA sequence: TGTGCCTCCCGTGGTTCTATGGAGGACTATGGCTACACCTTC.

This clone was counted once. The J gene is TRBJ2-3, the V gene TRBV24-1; D may be TRBD1 (6 bases). This CDR3 has 15 residues. The V end was cut by 7 bases, the J end by 2 bases, with 15 bases between. Looked up from germline, CDR1 is KGHDR and CDR2 is SFDVKD. The CDR3 reads CATSAGVANTDTQYF. The CDR3 nucleotides read TGTGCCACCAGCGCAGGGGTAGCGAACACAGATACGCAGTATTTT.

The genes are TRBV5-1 and TRBJ2-5; D is tentatively TRBD1 or TRBD2 (5 bases each). Germline V CDR1 and CDR2: SGHRS, YFSETQ. The germline V and J ends were trimmed by 3 bases and 5 bases, with 14 bases remaining between them. CDR3 length: 14 residues. The CDR3 is CASSWSGGVETQYF. Here the CDR3 DNA reads TGCGCCAGCAGCTGGAGTGGGGGAGTGGAGACCCAGTACTTC.

The chain links TRBV5-1 to TRBJ1-6, with 7 bases aligning to TRBD1. Germline loops: CDR1 SGHRS, CDR2 YFSETQ. Trimming at V came to 3 bases and at J to 10 bases, leaving 4 bases not matched to a gene. The CDR3 is 13 amino acids. CDR3 coding DNA: TGCGCCAGCAGCTCCGACAGGGAATCACCCCTCCACTTT. Protein: CASSSDRESPLHF.

The genes are TRBV6-1 and TRBJ2-7; a possible D gene is TRBD1 (6 bases). V lost 2 bases, J lost 4 bases, and 18 bases lay in between. Germline assignment: CDR1 MNHNS and CDR2 SASEGT. This CDR3 is built from 16 residues. CDR3 in DNA: TGTGCCAGCAGTGAACCGTACGACAGGCCGGGGTACGAGCAGTACTTC. Translation gives CASSEPYDRPGYEQYF.

The V and J genes are TRBV14 and TRBJ1-3; 8 bases fit TRBD1. V was pared by 4 bases and J by 4 bases, with 3 bases of the junction left unmatched. Germline V gene sequence: CDR1 SGHDN, CDR2 FVKESK. The length of the CDR3 is 14 residues. CDR3 sequence: CASSRDRGGNTIYF. Here the CDR3 DNA reads TGTGCCAGCAGCCGAGACAGGGGCGGAAACACCATATATTTT.

The chain joins TRBV6-5 to TRBJ2-4; D gene unclear. CDR1 MNHEY and CDR2 SVGAGI come from the germline V gene. This CDR3 region has 14 residues. Between the trimmed V and J ends, which lost 2 bases and 0 bases, there was a span of 5 bases. The CDR3 is CASSYSVAKNIQYF. In DNA, the CDR3 is TGTGCCAGCAGTTACAGCGTAGCCAAAAACATTCAGTACTTC.